This T cell receptor (beta chain) was obtained from a study of cytomegalovirus exposure and HLA in healthy donors. Study background: A data release that came early held approximately 85 million unique TCRs from HLA-typed donors. Notes on the study in general: Being indistinguishable, some V segments were excluded, TRBV6-2 and TRBV6-3 among them. Prior analysis indicated that the majority of TCR beta V segments exhibited productivity approximately 87% or approximately 30% of the time.

The PCR ran on 60 Vbeta and 13 Jbeta primers. Assay: immunoSEQ multiplex PCR; the TCRdb copy retains only in-frame clones and omits some. The sample lists tens of thousands of clones; 90% were seen once. V trimming: 0 bases; J trimming: 1 base; junction bases outside the gene matches: 2. The CDR3 runs 16 residues. CDR1 is ENHRY, CDR2 SYGVKD, per germline. As regards this clone: The antigen is not known.

The chain has TRBV10-3 and TRBJ1-4; TRBD1 agrees at 7 bases. This TCR was sampled from a woman younger than 30 in good health and CMV-seronegative. Sequenced sample: PBMCs. The CDR3 reads CAISESTGLTNEKLFF. Here the CDR3 DNA reads TGTGCCATCAGTGAGTCGACAGGGCTAACTAATGAAAAACTGTTTTTT.